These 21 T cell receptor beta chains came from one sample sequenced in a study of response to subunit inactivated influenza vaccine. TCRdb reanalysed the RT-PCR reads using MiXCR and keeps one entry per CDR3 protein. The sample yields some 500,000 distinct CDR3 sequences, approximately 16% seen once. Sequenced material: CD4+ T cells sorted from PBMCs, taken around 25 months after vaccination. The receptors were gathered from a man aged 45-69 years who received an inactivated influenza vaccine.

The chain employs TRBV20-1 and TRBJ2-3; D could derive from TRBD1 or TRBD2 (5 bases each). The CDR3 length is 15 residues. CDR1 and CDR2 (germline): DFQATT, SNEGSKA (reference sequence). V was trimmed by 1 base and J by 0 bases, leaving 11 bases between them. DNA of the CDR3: TGCAGTGCTAGAGCCGGGACGACTAGCACAGATACGCAGTATTTT. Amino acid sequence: CSARAGTTSTDTQYF.

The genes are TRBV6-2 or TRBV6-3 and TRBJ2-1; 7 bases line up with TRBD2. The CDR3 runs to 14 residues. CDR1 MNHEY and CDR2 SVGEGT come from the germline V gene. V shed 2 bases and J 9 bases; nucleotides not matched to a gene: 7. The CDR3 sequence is CASSYPGRGGEQFF. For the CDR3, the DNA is TGTGCCAGCAGTTACCCGGGGCGCGGGGGTGAGCAGTTCTTC.

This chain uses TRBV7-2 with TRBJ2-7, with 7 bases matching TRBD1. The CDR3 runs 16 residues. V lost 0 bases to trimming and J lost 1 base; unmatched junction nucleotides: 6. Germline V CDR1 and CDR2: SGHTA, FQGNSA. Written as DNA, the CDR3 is TGTGCCAGCAGCTTAGCTTCATACAGGGGTTCCTACGAGCAGTACTTC. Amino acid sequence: CASSLASYRGSYEQYF. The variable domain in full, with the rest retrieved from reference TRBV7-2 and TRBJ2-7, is GAGVSQSPSNKVTEKGKDVELRCDPISGHTALYWYRQSLGQGLEFLIYFQGNSAPDKSGLPSDRFSAERTGGSVSTLTIQRTQQEDSAVYLCASSLASYRGSYEQYFGPGTRLTVT.

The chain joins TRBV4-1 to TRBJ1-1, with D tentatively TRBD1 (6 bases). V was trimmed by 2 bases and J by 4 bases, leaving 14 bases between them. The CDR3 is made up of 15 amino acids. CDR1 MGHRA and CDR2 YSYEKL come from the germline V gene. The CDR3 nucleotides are TGCGCCAGCAGCCAAAACAGGGCGATGGGCACTGAAGCTTTCTTT. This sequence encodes CASSQNRAMGTEAFF.

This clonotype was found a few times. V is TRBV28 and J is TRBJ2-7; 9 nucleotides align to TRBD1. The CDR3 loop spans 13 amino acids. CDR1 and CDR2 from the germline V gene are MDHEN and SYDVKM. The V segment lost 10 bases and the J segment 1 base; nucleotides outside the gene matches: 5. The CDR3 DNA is TGTGCCATCGAACAGGGGGCTTCCTACGAGCAGTACTTC. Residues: CAIEQGASYEQYF.

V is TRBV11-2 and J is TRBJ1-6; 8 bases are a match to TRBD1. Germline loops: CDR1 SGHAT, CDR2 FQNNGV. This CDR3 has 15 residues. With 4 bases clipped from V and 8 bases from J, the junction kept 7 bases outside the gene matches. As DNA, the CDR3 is TGTGCCAGCAGCTCCGGGACAGGTCGATATTCACCCCTCCACTTT. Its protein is CASSSGTGRYSPLHF.

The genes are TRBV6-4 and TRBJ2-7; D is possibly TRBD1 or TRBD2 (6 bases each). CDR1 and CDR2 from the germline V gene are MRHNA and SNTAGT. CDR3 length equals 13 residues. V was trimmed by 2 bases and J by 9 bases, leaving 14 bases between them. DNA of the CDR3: TGTGCCAGCAGTGACACCGGGGGCGGACCGCAGTACTTC. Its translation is CASSDTGGGPQYF.

CDR3: CASSLNPLGQGPYEQYF. The CDR3 nucleotides are TGCGCCAGCAGCTTGAACCCACTGGGACAGGGGCCCTACGAGCAGTACTTC. The genes are TRBV5-1 and TRBJ2-7, with 10 bases aligning to TRBD1. CDR1 and CDR2 (germline): SGHRS, YFSETQ. V was pared by 1 base and J by 2 bases, with 9 bases of the junction left unmatched. CDR3 size: 17 residues. Combining the CDR3 with reference TRBV5-1 and TRBJ2-7 gives the whole variable domain KAGVTQTPRYLIKTRGQQVTLSCSPISGHRSVSWYQQTPGQGLQFLFEYFSETQRNKGNFPGRFSGRQFSNSRSEMNVSTLELGDSALYLCASSLNPLGQGPYEQYFGPGTRLTVT.

The CDR3 region is CASSLEPENQPQHF. DNA of the CDR3: TGTGCCAGCAGCTTAGAACCAGAGAATCAGCCCCAGCATTTT. This chain connects TRBV11-2 to TRBJ1-5; no clear D gene. This CDR3 has 14 residues. The germline V gene encodes CDR1 SGHAT and CDR2 FQNNGV. The ends were cut back, 0 bases at V and 4 bases at J, with 7 bases in the middle.

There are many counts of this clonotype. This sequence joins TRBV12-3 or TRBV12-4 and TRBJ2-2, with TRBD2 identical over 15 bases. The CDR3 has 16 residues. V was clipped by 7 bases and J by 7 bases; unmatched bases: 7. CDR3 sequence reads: CASTGTSGGRYGELFF. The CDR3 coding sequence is TGTGCCAGCACCGGGACTAGCGGGGGGAGATACGGGGAGCTGTTTTTT.

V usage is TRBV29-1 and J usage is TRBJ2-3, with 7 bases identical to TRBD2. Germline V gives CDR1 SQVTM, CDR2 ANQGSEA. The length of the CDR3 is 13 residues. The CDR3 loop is CNIGGRSSDTQYF. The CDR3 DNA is TGCAACATCGGCGGGAGAAGTTCAGATACGCAGTATTTT.

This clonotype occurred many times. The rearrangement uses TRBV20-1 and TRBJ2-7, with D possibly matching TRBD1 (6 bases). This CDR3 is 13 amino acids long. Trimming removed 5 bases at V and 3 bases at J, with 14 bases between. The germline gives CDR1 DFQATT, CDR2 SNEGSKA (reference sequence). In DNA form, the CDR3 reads TGCAGTGCTCGGGACACGAACCTCTACGAGCAGTACTTC. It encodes CSARDTNLYEQYF.

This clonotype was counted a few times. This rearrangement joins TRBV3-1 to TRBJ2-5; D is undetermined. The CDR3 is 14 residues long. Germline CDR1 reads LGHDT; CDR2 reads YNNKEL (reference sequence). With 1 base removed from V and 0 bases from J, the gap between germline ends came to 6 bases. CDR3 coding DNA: TGTGCCAGCAGCCAAGGGAAGTACCAAGAGACCCAGTACTTC. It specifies CASSQGKYQETQYF.

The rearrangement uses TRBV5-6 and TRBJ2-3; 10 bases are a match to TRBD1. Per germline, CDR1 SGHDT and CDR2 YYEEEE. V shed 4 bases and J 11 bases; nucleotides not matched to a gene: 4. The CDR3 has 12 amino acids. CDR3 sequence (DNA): TGTGCCAGCAGCGCCCGGGACAGGGGGCAGTATTTT. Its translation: CASSARDRGQYF.

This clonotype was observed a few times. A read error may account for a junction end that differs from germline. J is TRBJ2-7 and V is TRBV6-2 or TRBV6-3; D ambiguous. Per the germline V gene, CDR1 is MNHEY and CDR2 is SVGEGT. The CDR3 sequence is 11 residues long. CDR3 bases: TGTGCCAGCAGCCCCTCCGACGAGCAGTACTTC. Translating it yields CASSPSDEQYF.

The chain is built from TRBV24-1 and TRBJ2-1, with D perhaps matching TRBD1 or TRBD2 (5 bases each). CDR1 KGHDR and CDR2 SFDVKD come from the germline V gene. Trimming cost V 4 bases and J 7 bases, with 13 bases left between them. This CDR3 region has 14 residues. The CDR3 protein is CATSEGDGRNEQFF. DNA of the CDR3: TGTGCCACCAGTGAGGGGGACGGGCGGAATGAGCAGTTCTTC.

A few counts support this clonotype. The CDR3 DNA reads TGTGCCAGCAGCCTGCGGCAGACCTACACCGGGGAGCTGTTTTTT. It codes for CASSLRQTYTGELFF. The rearrangement joins TRBV5-6 to TRBJ2-2; D uncertain. Germline-derived CDR1 and CDR2 are SGHDT and YYEEEE. The germline V and J ends were trimmed by 4 bases and 3 bases, with 13 bases remaining between them. There are 15 residues in the CDR3.

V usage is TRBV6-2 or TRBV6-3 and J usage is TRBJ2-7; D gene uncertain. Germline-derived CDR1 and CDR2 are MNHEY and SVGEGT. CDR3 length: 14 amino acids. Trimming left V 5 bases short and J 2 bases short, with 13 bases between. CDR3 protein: CASSIARQTYEQYF. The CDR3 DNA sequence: TGTGCCAGCAGTATCGCCAGGCAGACCTACGAGCAGTACTTC.

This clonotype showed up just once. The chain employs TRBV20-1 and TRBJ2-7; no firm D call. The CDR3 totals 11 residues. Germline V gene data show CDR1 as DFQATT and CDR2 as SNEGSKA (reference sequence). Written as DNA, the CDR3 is TGCAGCTGGACGAGTACCTACGAGCAGTACTTC. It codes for CSWTSTYEQYF.

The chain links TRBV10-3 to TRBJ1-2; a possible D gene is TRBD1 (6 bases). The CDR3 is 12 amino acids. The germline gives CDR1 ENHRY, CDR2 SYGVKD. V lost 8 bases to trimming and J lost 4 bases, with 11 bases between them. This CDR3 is CAIGRDTYGYTF. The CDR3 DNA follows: TGTGCCATCGGCCGGGACACCTATGGCTACACCTTC.

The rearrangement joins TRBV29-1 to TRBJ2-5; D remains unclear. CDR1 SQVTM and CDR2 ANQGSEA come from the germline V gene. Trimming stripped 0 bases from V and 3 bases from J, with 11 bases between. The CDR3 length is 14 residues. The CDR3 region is CSVEDLVVEETQYF. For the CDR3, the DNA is TGCAGCGTTGAAGATCTCGTAGTCGAAGAGACCCAGTACTTC.